Presented here are 15 T cell receptor beta chains from one specimen sequenced in a study of T cell repertoires in cytomegalovirus infection. Each CDR3 protein gets one entry after TCRdb re-called the reads with MiXCR. The sample lists approximately 550,000 distinct CDR3 sequences, 15% to 20% occurring once. The sample was CD8+ T cells from PBMCs. The origin of the receptors is a human donor in good health (CMV status not recorded). Some clones in this sample may be carry-over from other donors' samples.

This clonotype was found many times. This rearrangement joins TRBV11-2 to TRBJ2-1; 10 bases fit TRBD2. With V trimmed by 5 bases and J by 6 bases, 7 bases remained unmatched. This CDR3 region has 15 residues. Germline CDR1 and CDR2: SGHAT and FQNNGV. This CDR3 is CASSAPGLATNEQFF. The CDR3 DNA is TGTGCCAGCAGCGCCCCGGGACTAGCGACCAATGAGCAGTTCTTC. The variable domain in full, completed from reference TRBV11-2 and TRBJ2-1, reads EAGVAQSPRYKIIEKRQSVAFWCNPISGHATLYWYQQILGQGPKLLIQFQNNGVVDDSQLPKDRFSAERLKGVDSTLKIQPAKLEDSAVYLCASSAPGLATNEQFFGPGTRLTVL.

The CDR3 loop reads CATSSEFDRGKKLFF. The CDR3 nucleotides are TGTGCCACCAGCAGCGAGTTCGACCGAGGGAAAAAACTGTTTTTT. The rearrangement links TRBV15 to TRBJ1-4; unclear D gene. This CDR3 comprises 15 residues. CDR1 and CDR2 from the germline V gene are LNHNV and YYDKDF (reference sequence). V was trimmed by 3 bases and J by 9 bases, leaving 17 bases between them.

This clonotype was seen a handful of times. This rearrangement joins TRBV29-1 to TRBJ2-7; D unresolved. This CDR3 region has 13 residues. Germline values: CDR1 SQVTM, CDR2 ANQGSEA. V was clipped by 4 bases and J by 6 bases, with 16 bases between them. In DNA, the CDR3 is TGCAGCGTTGGCTCCACTTTCCTAGGCGAGCAGTACTTC. It specifies CSVGSTFLGEQYF.

The table lists this clonotype with a few counts. This chain joins TRBV7-9 and TRBJ1-2; 10 bases line up with TRBD1. CDR1 and CDR2 from the germline V gene are SEHNR and FQNEAQ (reference sequence). V shed 1 base, J shed 8 bases, and the junction held 4 bases outside the gene matches. This CDR3 is built from 14 residues. The CDR3 DNA reads TGTGCCAGCAGCTTAGGAGACAGGGGGCACGGCTACACCTTC. Translated: CASSLGDRGHGYTF.

This clonotype was observed a few times. The chain couples TRBV5-1 to TRBJ2-2, with D tentatively TRBD1 (6 bases). Trimming took off 4 bases at V and 4 bases at J, with 11 bases between the two ends. The CDR3 is made up of 14 amino acids. The V gene's germline CDR1 is SGHRS and CDR2 YFSETQ. CDR3 bases: TGCGCCAGCAGCCCTTCGGACAGCACCGGGGAGCTGTTTTTT. Its protein is CASSPSDSTGELFF.

This clonotype was observed a handful of times. The chain has TRBV5-6 and TRBJ2-5; either TRBD1 or TRBD2 may fit D (5 bases each). Looked up from germline, CDR1 is SGHDT and CDR2 is YYEEEE. This CDR3 spans 11 amino acids. The V gene lost 4 bases and the J gene lost 10 bases, with 11 bases spanning the gap. In DNA form, the CDR3 reads TGTGCCAGCAGCGTAAGGGACGACCAGTACTTC. Its protein product is CASSVRDDQYF.

V usage is TRBV20-1 and J usage is TRBJ2-2; 10 bases are a match to TRBD2. Germline V gene sequence: CDR1 DFQATT, CDR2 SNEGSKA (reference sequence). Unmatched junction bases numbered 4, after V lost 0 bases and J lost 0 bases. This CDR3 is built from 17 residues. In DNA, the CDR3 is TGCAGTGCTAGAGATGGCACTAGCGGGACGAACACCGGGGAGCTGTTTTTT. Amino acid sequence: CSARDGTSGTNTGELFF.

This clonotype has ten or more counts. V and J are TRBV20-1 and TRBJ2-1; 7 positions agree with TRBD2. Trimming removed 6 bases from V and 9 bases from J; junction bases left unmatched: 20. This CDR3 comprises 16 residues. Germline V gives CDR1 DFQATT, CDR2 SNEGSKA (reference sequence). The CDR3 bases are TGCAGTGCGCATCCTTTCTCCGGCGGGAGTGGGGGTGAGCAGTTCTTC. It codes for CSAHPFSGGSGGEQFF.

This clonotype has just a few counts. The rearrangement joins TRBV29-1 to TRBJ1-1, with TRBD1 identical over 7 bases. J lost 5 bases, V lost 4 bases, and 10 bases had no gene match. This CDR3 region has 14 residues. Germline V lookup: CDR1 SQVTM, CDR2 ANQGSEA. CDR3 DNA sequence: TGCAGCGTTGTGGGAACTCAACAGGGGACTGAAGCTTTCTTT. This gives the protein CSVVGTQQGTEAFF.

V usage is TRBV4-2 and J usage is TRBJ1-1; D unresolved. The CDR3 loop spans 17 amino acids. Per germline, CDR1 LGHNA and CDR2 YNFKEQ. The V end was cut by 0 bases, the J end by 0 bases, with 14 bases between. Written as DNA, the CDR3 is TGTGCCAGCAGCCAAGAGCTACCCAGCGTCTTGAACACTGAAGCTTTCTTT. Protein sequence: CASSQELPSVLNTEAFF.

The chain has TRBV19 and TRBJ1-1, with D perhaps TRBD1 (6 bases). Trimming pared 8 bases from V and 9 bases from J, leaving 13 bases between. CDR3 length: 11 amino acids. CDR1 LNHDA and CDR2 SQIVND come from the germline V gene (reference sequence). The DNA for the CDR3 is TGTGCCAGTTTACAGGGCAGAAAAGCTTTCTTT. Its protein is CASLQGRKAFF.

A few counts support this clonotype. V and J are TRBV28 and TRBJ2-7; D unresolved. Between the trimmed V and J ends, which lost 6 bases and 2 bases, there was a span of 11 bases. The CDR3 loop spans 13 amino acids. Germline V gene lookup returns CDR1 MDHEN and CDR2 SYDVKM. CDR3 protein: CASRSRLPYEQYF. As DNA, the CDR3 is TGTGCCAGCAGAAGTAGGCTTCCCTACGAGCAGTACTTC.

This clonotype has at least ten counts. The chain uses TRBV11-2 and TRBJ1-2, with 10 bases matching TRBD1. V lost 3 bases, J lost 3 bases, and 4 bases stayed unmatched. There are 15 residues in the CDR3. Germline V gene data show CDR1 as SGHAT and CDR2 as FQNNGV. The CDR3 bases are TGTGCCAGCAGCTTCCCCGGGACAGGGGACTATGGCTACACCTTC. Protein sequence: CASSFPGTGDYGYTF.

The J gene is TRBJ1-1, the V gene TRBV29-1, with D perhaps TRBD1 (5 bases). The CDR3 totals 11 residues. Trimming took off 3 bases at V and 10 bases at J, with 12 bases between the two ends. From germline, CDR1 is SQVTM and CDR2 ANQGSEA. CDR3 sequence (DNA): TGCAGCGTTGATGAGGCCCAGGGAGCTTTCTTT. Translation gives CSVDEAQGAFF.

This clonotype was detected only a few times. The V call is TRBV11-2, the J call TRBJ2-3; D is uncertain. This CDR3 comprises 16 residues. Trimming took off 2 bases at V and 3 bases at J, with 15 bases between the two ends. The V gene's germline CDR1 is SGHAT and CDR2 FQNNGV. CDR3 in amino acids: CASSLMASAGTDTQYF. As DNA, the CDR3 is TGTGCCAGCAGCTTAATGGCCAGCGCTGGGACAGATACGCAGTATTTT. Combining the CDR3 with reference TRBV11-2 and TRBJ2-3 gives the whole variable domain EAGVAQSPRYKIIEKRQSVAFWCNPISGHATLYWYQQILGQGPKLLIQFQNNGVVDDSQLPKDRFSAERLKGVDSTLKIQPAKLEDSAVYLCASSLMASAGTDTQYFGPGTRLTVL.